The 10 T cell receptor beta chains given below trace back to one sample, sequenced in a study of blood T cell repertoires in COVID-19. The method was immunoSEQ multiplex PCR; TCRdb's version includes in-frame clones alone and lacks a portion of them. The repertoire holds 120,000 or so clones, with roughly 69% as singletons. The sample comprised peripheral blood. The receptors were gathered from a woman aged 70-85 years with acute or convalescent COVID-19.

V is TRBV6-1 and J is TRBJ1-1; tentative D call: TRBD1 (5 bases). Trimming removed 2 bases from V and 3 bases from J, with 19 bases in between. The CDR3 extends over 17 amino acids. The germline gives CDR1 MNHNS, CDR2 SASEGT. Written as DNA, the CDR3 is TGTGCCAGCAGTGAATTGCTTAGATGGGGAGGGGACACTGAAGCTTTCTTT. It specifies CASSELLRWGGDTEAFF.

The rearrangement joins TRBV25-1 to TRBJ2-1, with TRBD2 matching over 7 bases. Losses at the gene ends were 1 base for V and 1 base for J; bases not matched to a gene: 1. Germline loops: CDR1 MGHDK, CDR2 SYGVNS. The CDR3 covers 15 residues. This chain's CDR3 is CASSESGGSYNEQFF. CDR3 sequence (DNA): TGTGCCAGCAGTGAATCGGGGGGTTCCTACAATGAGCAGTTCTTC.

The CDR3 DNA reads TGTGCCAGCAGCTTGACGGGGGTCGGTGGCTACACCTTC. The encoded protein is CASSLTGVGGYTF. The rearrangement uses TRBV5-6 and TRBJ1-2; a possible D gene is TRBD1 (5 bases). V lost 1 base to trimming and J lost 7 bases, with 11 bases between them. Per the germline V gene, CDR1 is SGHDT and CDR2 is YYEEEE. The CDR3 has 13 amino acids.

V is TRBV5-4 and J is TRBJ1-3; weak D call: TRBD1 (5 bases). Germline assignment: CDR1 SGHNT and CDR2 YYREEE (reference sequence). CDR3 size: 15 residues. V was trimmed by 0 bases and J by 2 bases, leaving 9 bases between them. The DNA of the CDR3 is TGTGCCAGCAGCTTGGAATGGGGCGCTGGAAACACCATATATTTT. This gives the protein CASSLEWGAGNTIYF.

This clone was seen just once. The V and J genes are TRBV6-4 and TRBJ1-2; 8 nucleotides agree with TRBD1. Germline V gene sequence: CDR1 MRHNA, CDR2 SNTAGT. The CDR3 extends over 13 amino acids. Trimming at V came to 6 bases and at J to 7 bases, leaving 7 bases not matched to a gene. The CDR3 protein is CASSPQGGSGYTF. The CDR3 bases are TGTGCCAGCAGCCCACAGGGGGGGTCTGGCTACACCTTC.

J is TRBJ1-2 and V is TRBV10-3, with D maybe TRBD1 (5 bases). Germline CDR1 reads ENHRY; CDR2 reads SYGVKD. The CDR3 runs 14 residues. V was clipped by 0 bases and J by 5 bases, with 10 bases between them. Written as DNA, the CDR3 is TGTGCCATCAGTGAGTCCGCCGGGGGTTATGGCTACACCTTC. This gives the protein CAISESAGGYGYTF.

This clone has just one count. The rearrangement uses TRBV6-5 and TRBJ1-6; 7 positions match TRBD1. V shed 7 bases, J shed 7 bases, and the junction held 7 bases outside the gene matches. This CDR3 is built from 14 residues. CDR1 and CDR2 from the germline V gene are MNHEY and SVGAGI. The CDR3 is CASTRQGGNSPLHF. For the CDR3, the DNA is TGTGCCAGCACCCGACAGGGTGGAAATTCACCCCTCCACTTT.

This clone appeared a single time. The chain is built from TRBV7-9 and TRBJ2-3; 9 bases match TRBD2. J was trimmed by 5 bases and V by 2 bases; bases with no gene match: 8. Germline V lookup: CDR1 SEHNR, CDR2 FQNEAQ (reference sequence). CDR3 length equals 16 residues. The CDR3 loop reads CASSLNAGGLLDTQYF. In DNA form, the CDR3 reads TGTGCCAGCAGCTTAAACGCGGGGGGGCTTCTAGATACGCAGTATTTT.

The chain combines TRBV14 with TRBJ2-5, with a possible D match to TRBD1 (6 bases). CDR1 is SGHDN and CDR2 is FVKESK in the germline V gene. The germline V and J ends were trimmed by 0 bases and 4 bases, with 21 bases remaining between them. The CDR3 totals 18 residues. The CDR3 spells CASSQDWFPLTGRETQYF. CDR3 bases: TGTGCCAGCAGCCAAGATTGGTTCCCCCTAACAGGGAGAGAGACCCAGTACTTC. The entire variable domain, with the rest obtained from reference TRBV14 and TRBJ2-5, is as follows: EAGVTQFPSHSVIEKGQTVTLRCDPISGHDNLYWYRRVMGKEIKFLLHFVKESKQDESGMPNNRFLAERTGGTYSTLKVQPAELEDSGVYFCASSQDWFPLTGRETQYFGPGTRLLVL.

The chain is built from TRBV15 and TRBJ2-2; D unresolved. The V and J ends lost 0 bases and 3 bases respectively, with 5 bases between them. The CDR3 totals 14 residues. Per the germline V gene, CDR1 is LNHNV and CDR2 is YYDKDF (reference sequence). CDR3 region: CATSRDAHTGELFF. The CDR3 nucleotides are TGTGCCACCAGCAGAGACGCGCACACCGGGGAGCTGTTTTTT.